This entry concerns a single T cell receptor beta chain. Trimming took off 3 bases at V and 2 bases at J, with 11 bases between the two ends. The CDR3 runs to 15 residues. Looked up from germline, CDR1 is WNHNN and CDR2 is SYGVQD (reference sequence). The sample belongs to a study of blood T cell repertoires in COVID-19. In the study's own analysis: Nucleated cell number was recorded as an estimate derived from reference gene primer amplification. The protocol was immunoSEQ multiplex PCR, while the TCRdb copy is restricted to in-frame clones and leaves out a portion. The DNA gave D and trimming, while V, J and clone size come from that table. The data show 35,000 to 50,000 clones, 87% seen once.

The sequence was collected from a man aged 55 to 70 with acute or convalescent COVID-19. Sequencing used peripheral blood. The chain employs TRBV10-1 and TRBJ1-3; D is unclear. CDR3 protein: CASSDRGFAGNTIYF. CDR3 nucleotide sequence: TGCGCCAGCAGTGACCGGGGTTTCGCTGGAAACACCATATATTTT.